The entry below gives a single TCR beta chain sequence along with its context. Its specificity is not known. The treatment: roughly 20 received Ad26.COV2.S at low or high dose, single or two shots; five or six received placebo; per-sample allocation not given. Sampling occurred on day 63 after the first vaccine or placebo injection. Ad26.COV2.S expressed prefusion-stabilized spike from the original Wuhan strain. These data belong to a study of Ad26.COV2.S vaccination and SARS-CoV-2 variants. Across the whole study: Recipients of Ad26.COV2.S got it intramuscularly, once or twice 56 days apart. Regarding the study as a whole: Vaccine and placebo recipients had comparable breadth of non-spike TCRs. Total responses of T cells may have been underestimated by the analyses of TCR breadth and depth.

Only in-frame clones appear in the TCRdb table, and some are missing; sequencing was by immunoSEQ multiplex PCR. The sample has about 390,000 clones, 70% to 90% seen once; the top ten hold roughly 3.2%. The sample consisted of peripheral blood, taken in a trial of Ad26.COV2.S vaccine versus placebo. This TCR derives from a person aged 18-60 years who received the Ad26.COV2.S COVID-19 vaccine or a placebo.

Here the CDR3 reads CASSASSGTEVYEQYF. The CDR3 coding sequence is TGCGCCAGCAGCGCGAGCTCCGGGACAGAAGTATACGAGCAGTACTTC. The chain combines TRBV5-1 with TRBJ2-7; 7 positions match TRBD1. The J segment lost 4 bases and the V segment lost 4 bases, leaving 14 bases of the junction unmatched. The CDR3 consists of 16 residues. The germline V gene has CDR1 SGHRS and CDR2 YFSETQ.